This TCR beta chain was captured in a study of spatial heterogeneity in lung cancer. Regarding time point: sample taken at primary tumor resection. Extraction of whole RNA from tumor, nontumor lung or frozen PBMC preceded unsorted sequencing. Regarding the study as a whole: Relative to follow-up, resection was when ubiquitous expanded tumor TCRs appeared more in blood.

This clonotype was recorded many times. Antigen: not known. Unique molecular identifiers, one per molecule, were present on every TCR cDNA molecule. TCRdb reanalysed the 5' RACE reads using MiXCR and keeps one entry per CDR3 protein. The repertoire holds tens of thousands of distinct CDR3 sequences, with about 7% as singletons. Sample: PBMCs, taken at surgery. The sequence came from a female donor with early-stage non-small cell lung cancer.

The CDR3 DNA sequence: TGTGCCAGCTCCAGCAGGGGGTTCTACGAGCAGTACTTC. Translated: CASSSRGFYEQYF. The chain is built from TRBV6-2 or TRBV6-3 and TRBJ2-7; 7 positions agree with TRBD1. The CDR3 covers 13 residues. Germline CDR1 MNHEY, CDR2 SVGEGT. V lost 8 bases to trimming and J lost 3 bases; unmatched junction nucleotides: 7.